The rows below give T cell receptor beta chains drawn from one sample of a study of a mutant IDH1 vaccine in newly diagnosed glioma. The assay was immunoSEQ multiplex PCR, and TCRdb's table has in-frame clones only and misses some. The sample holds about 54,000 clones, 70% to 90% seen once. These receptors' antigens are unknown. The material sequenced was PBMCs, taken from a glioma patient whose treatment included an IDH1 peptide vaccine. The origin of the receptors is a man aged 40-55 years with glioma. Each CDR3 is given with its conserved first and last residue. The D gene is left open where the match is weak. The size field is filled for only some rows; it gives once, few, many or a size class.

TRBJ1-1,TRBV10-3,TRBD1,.,CAIRSGGGAEAFF,TGTGCCATCAGGTCAGGGGGTGGAGCTGAAGCTTTCTTT
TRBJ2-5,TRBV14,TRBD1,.,CASSPRQGVETQYF,TGTGCCAGCAGCCCGCGACAGGGTGTGGAGACCCAGTACTTC
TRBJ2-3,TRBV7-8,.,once,CASSRLDTQYF,TGTGCCAGCAGCCGATTAGATACGCAGTATTTT
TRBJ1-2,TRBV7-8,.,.,CASNPTPGGSGYTF,TGTGCCAGCAACCCAACTCCCGGGGGGAGTGGCTACACCTTC
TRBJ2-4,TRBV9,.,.,CASSTRPGPPGNIQYF,TGTGCCAGCAGCACAAGGCCCGGGCCCCCCGGAAACATTCAGTACTTC
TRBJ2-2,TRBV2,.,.,CASPGLSTGELFF,TGTGCCAGCCCGGGTCTATCAACCGGGGAGCTGTTTTTT
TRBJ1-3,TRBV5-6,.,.,CASSWEGRFGNTIYF,TGTGCCAGCAGCTGGGAGGGGCGCTTTGGAAACACCATATATTTT
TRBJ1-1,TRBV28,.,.,CASSLHRANTEAFF,TGTGCCAGCAGTTTACACAGGGCTAACACTGAAGCTTTCTTT
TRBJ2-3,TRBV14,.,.,CASSQAGVRTDTQYF,TGTGCCAGCAGCCAAGCGGGAGTCCGTACAGATACGCAGTATTTT
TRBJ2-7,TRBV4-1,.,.,CASSQGFPYEQYF,TGCGCCAGCAGCCAGGGATTCCCGTACGAGCAGTACTTC
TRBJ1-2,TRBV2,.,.,CASRPTQARLNYGYTF,TGTGCCAGCAGACCTACACAGGCAAGACTTAACTATGGCTACACCTTC
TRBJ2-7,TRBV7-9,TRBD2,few,CASSAAGLAGIRSYEQYF,TGTGCCAGCAGCGCCGCGGGACTAGCGGGAATTAGGTCCTACGAGCAGTACTTC
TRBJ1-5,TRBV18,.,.,CASSLTGDSNQPQHF,TGTGCCAGCTCACTGACTGGGGATAGCAATCAGCCCCAGCATTTT
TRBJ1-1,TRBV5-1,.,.,CASSAGAGNTEAFF,TGCGCCAGCAGCGCGGGGGCTGGGAACACTGAAGCTTTCTTT
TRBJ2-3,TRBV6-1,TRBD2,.,CASSEGSGRAKDTQYF,TGTGCCAGCAGTGAGGGTAGCGGGAGGGCCAAAGATACGCAGTATTTT
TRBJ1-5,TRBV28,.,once,CASSLVRGVSNQPQHF,TGTGCCAGCAGTTTGGTGCGAGGGGTTAGCAATCAGCCCCAGCATTTT
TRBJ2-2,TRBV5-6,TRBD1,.,CASSLPGQGSTGELFF,TGTGCCAGCAGCTTACCGGGACAGGGAAGCACCGGGGAGCTGTTTTTT
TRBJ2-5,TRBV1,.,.,CTSSLKRESRETQYF,TGCACCAGCAGCTTAAAGCGGGAGTCTCGAGAGACCCAGTACTTC
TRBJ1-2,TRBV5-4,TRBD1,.,CASSFTGGYGYTF,TGTGCCAGCAGCTTCACAGGGGGCTATGGCTACACCTTC
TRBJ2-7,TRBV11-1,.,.,CASSYLQDGNEQYF,TGTGCCAGCAGCTACCTTCAGGACGGCAACGAGCAGTACTTC
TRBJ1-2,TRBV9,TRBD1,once,CASSARQGLNYGYTF,TGTGCCAGCAGCGCCCGACAGGGCCTAAACTATGGCTACACCTTC
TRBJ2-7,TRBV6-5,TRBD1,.,CASSFTGGASPYEQYF,TGTGCCAGCAGTTTTACAGGGGGCGCGTCTCCCTACGAGCAGTACTTC
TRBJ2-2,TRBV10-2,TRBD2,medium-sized,CASRTSGRDTGELFF,TGCGCCAGCAGGACTAGCGGGAGAGACACCGGGGAGCTGTTTTTT
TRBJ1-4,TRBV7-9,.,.,CASSLRGRRNEKLFF,TGTGCCAGCAGCTTGAGGGGTCGGAGAAATGAAAAACTGTTTTTT
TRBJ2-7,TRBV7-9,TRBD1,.,CASSLADRVYEQYF,TGTGCCAGCAGCTTAGCGGACAGGGTTTACGAGCAGTACTTC